This T cell receptor (beta chain) is drawn from a study of Graves' ophthalmopathy and Graves' hyperthyroidism. The CDR3 totals 14 residues. Deletions cut 3 bases from V and 9 bases from J, with 18 bases between. This clonotype came up many times. Hyperthyroidism patients, aged 18 to 65, were newly diagnosed, under 2 months' duration. Excluded: other autoimmune disease, uncontrolled infection, pregnancy or lactation. A volume of 8 to 10 ml of fresh peripheral blood supplied the PBMCs. Beta-chain TCR CDR3 regions were amplified from RNA transcripts. Scientists carried out first-round RT-PCR using HTBI primers and then a second-round multiplex PCR. TCRdb redid the calling of the multiplex PCR reads with MiXCR, one entry per CDR3 protein. The table includes a few hundred thousand distinct CDR3 sequences, about a sixth detected once.

The clonotype comes from an adult woman with stable Graves' hyperthyroidism. Specimen: peripheral blood. The chain recombines TRBV12-3 or TRBV12-4 with TRBJ2-7; no clear D. This chain's CDR3 is CASSLLHQEGGQYF. CDR3 DNA sequence: TGTGCCAGCAGTTTGCTTCACCAGGAAGGCGGGCAGTACTTC.